Below are 17 T cell receptor beta chains sequenced from a single sample in a study of CD8+ T cells in alopecia areata. Isolated RNA was reverse transcribed into cDNA used as the sequencing template. Data came from immunoSEQ multiplex PCR; TCRdb stores just in-frame clones and leaves some out. The sample has approximately 200,000 clones; roughly 44% are singletons. Sample treatment: oral pan-JAK inhibitor, 5-10 mg twice daily. Sequencing was performed on CD4+ T cells sorted from blood, taken around week 36, from a patient treated with tofacitinib. These receptors were taken from a human donor with alopecia areata.

This clone has more than one count but fewer than ten. V and J are TRBV7-9 and TRBJ2-5; 12 positions match TRBD2. Germline V gene sequence: CDR1 SEHNR, CDR2 FQNEAQ (reference sequence). This CDR3 has 15 amino acids. The V gene end was trimmed by 4 bases and the J gene end by 5 bases; junction bases not matched to a gene: 5. This CDR3 reads CASSSPGLAGETQYF. The CDR3, as DNA: TGTGCCAGCAGCTCTCCTGGACTAGCGGGGGAGACCCAGTACTTC.

This chain uses TRBV6-1 with TRBJ2-7, with D possibly being TRBD2 (5 bases). The V and J ends lost 1 base and 7 bases respectively, with 20 bases between them. The CDR3 runs 16 residues. The germline V gene encodes CDR1 MNHNS and CDR2 SASEGT. CDR3 DNA: TGTGCCAGCAGTGAAGGGCATAGCGCTGTTTTCAGGGAGCAGTACTTC. Translation gives CASSEGHSAVFREQYF.

The chain couples TRBV6-5 to TRBJ1-5; D call uncertain. V was shortened by 5 bases and J by 1 base, with 12 bases between the two germline ends. The length of the CDR3 is 15 residues. The germline V gene encodes CDR1 MNHEY and CDR2 SVGAGI. The CDR3 DNA follows: TGTGCCAGCAGTCCTCAAAGAAACAGCAATCAGCCCCAGCATTTT. This sequence encodes CASSPQRNSNQPQHF.

Only a few counts were recorded for this clone. This sample also contains other DNA sequences that code for the same CDR3. The V and J genes are TRBV18 and TRBJ2-1; a weak D match, TRBD2 (5 bases). The V gene lost 3 bases and the J gene lost 7 bases, with 7 bases spanning the gap. This CDR3 is built from 12 residues. Germline V gene data show CDR1 as KGHSH and CDR2 as LQKENI. The CDR3 nucleotides are TGTGCCAGCTCACCGACGGGGAATGAGCAGTTCTTC. Its protein product is CASSPTGNEQFF.

The chain is built from TRBV5-4 and TRBJ2-3; 9 bases map to TRBD2. The CDR3 has 17 amino acids. The V gene end was trimmed by 4 bases and the J gene end by 5 bases; junction bases not matched to a gene: 14. Germline V lookup: CDR1 SGHNT, CDR2 YYREEE (reference sequence). The chain's CDR3 is CASSRGLAGYKGDTQYF. The CDR3 DNA reads as TGTGCCAGCAGCCGGGGCCTAGCGGGATACAAGGGAGATACGCAGTATTTT.

Here the CDR3 reads CASSGTASIQETQYF. The CDR3 nucleotides are TGTGCCAGCAGCGGGACAGCTTCGATACAAGAGACCCAGTACTTC. This chain uses TRBV6-1 with TRBJ2-5, with 7 nucleotides matching TRBD1. This CDR3 has 15 amino acids. The V and J ends lost 6 bases and 2 bases, in that order; junction bases with no gene match: 9. Germline V CDR1 and CDR2: MNHNS, SASEGT.

This clone was recorded a few times. CDR3 nucleotides: TGCAGCGTGCTCGGGGAATCTGGGGCCAACGTCCTGACTTTC. Encoded protein: CSVLGESGANVLTF. The genes are TRBV29-1 and TRBJ2-6, with D tentatively TRBD2 (5 bases). V was shortened by 6 bases and J by 1 base, with 10 bases between the two germline ends. Germline-derived CDR1 and CDR2 are SQVTM and ANQGSEA. This CDR3 comprises 14 residues.

The chain is built from TRBV15 and TRBJ1-2; the D is unclear. Germline CDR1 and CDR2: LNHNV and YYDKDF (reference sequence). V shed 3 bases and J shed 10 bases, with 21 bases lying between them. This CDR3 is 15 amino acids long. The CDR3 spells CATSRQRADLGLYTF. CDR3 coding DNA: TGTGCCACCAGCAGGCAACGGGCCGACCTCGGGCTCTACACCTTC.

The V call is TRBV5-4, the J call TRBJ2-5; 7 nucleotides line up with TRBD1. The trim removed 4 bases at V and 2 bases at J, leaving 8 bases unmatched. The CDR3 covers 15 residues. The germline V gene encodes CDR1 SGHNT and CDR2 YYREEE (reference sequence). The CDR3 nucleotides read TGTGCCAGCAGCGCGGTCAGGGGGTCGCAAGAGACCCAGTACTTC. Amino acids: CASSAVRGSQETQYF.

The J gene is TRBJ2-1, the V gene TRBV7-2; no clear D gene. Germline assignment: CDR1 SGHTA and CDR2 FQGNSA. The CDR3 runs to 14 residues. Trimming took 0 bases from V and 6 from J, leaving 9 bases between them. Written as DNA, the CDR3 is TGTGCCAGCAGCTTAGCTTCTGCGAGCAATGAGCAGTTCTTC. Its translation is CASSLASASNEQFF.

The CDR3 sequence: CASSPGTGGTNIQYF. The CDR3 DNA sequence: TGTGCCAGCAGTCCCGGGACAGGGGGAACAAACATTCAGTACTTC. This sequence joins TRBV2 and TRBJ2-4; the match to TRBD1 covers 11 bases. V lost 5 bases, J lost 6 bases, and 6 bases stayed unmatched. The germline gives CDR1 SNHLY, CDR2 FYNNEI. The CDR3 consists of 15 residues. The full variable domain, completed using reference TRBV2 and TRBJ2-4, is EPEVTQTPSHQVTQMGQEVILRCVPISNHLYFYWYRQILGQKVEFLVSFYNNEISEKSEIFDDQFSVERPDGSNFTLKIRSTKLEDSAMYFCASSPGTGGTNIQYFGAGTRLSVL.

This clone was observed at least ten times. V is TRBV10-3 and J is TRBJ2-1; weak D call: TRBD2 (5 bases). This CDR3 has 11 amino acids. Per the germline V gene, CDR1 is ENHRY and CDR2 is SYGVKD. V shed 10 bases and J shed 7 bases, with 11 bases lying between them. The CDR3 sequence is CATEERNEQFF. The CDR3 nucleotides read TGTGCCACCGAGGAGCGGAATGAGCAGTTCTTC.

This clone has only one observation. CDR3 DNA: TGTGCCAGCAGCTATAGGGGTGTCGCTGGGGCCAACGTCCTGACTTTC. Translation gives CASSYRGVAGANVLTF. This chain uses TRBV11-2 with TRBJ2-6, with a weak D call TRBD1 (5 bases). V was shortened by 4 bases and J by 2 bases, with 12 bases between the two germline ends. The CDR3 consists of 16 residues. Looked up from germline, CDR1 is SGHAT and CDR2 is FQNNGV.

Comments on this clone: Other DNA variants within this sample encode the same CDR3. The chain carries TRBV30 and TRBJ1-1; the D is unclear. V lost 0 bases, J lost 0 bases, and 5 bases lay in between. The V gene's germline CDR1 is GTSNPN and CDR2 SVGIG (reference sequence). The CDR3 consists of 13 residues. CDR3 nucleotides: TGTGCCTGGAGTGTATTGGTGAACACTGAAGCTTTCTTT. Amino acid sequence: CAWSVLVNTEAFF.

The rearrangement links TRBV6-5 to TRBJ2-5; D possibly uses TRBD1 or TRBD2 (5 bases each). The V gene lost 3 bases and the J gene lost 2 bases, with 13 bases spanning the gap. CDR3 size: 15 residues. Germline values: CDR1 MNHEY, CDR2 SVGAGI. This CDR3 is CASSYLGERQETQYF. The CDR3 bases are TGTGCCAGCAGTTATTTAGGGGAGAGGCAAGAGACCCAGTACTTC.

The J gene is TRBJ2-5, the V gene TRBV4-1; possibly TRBD2 for D (6 bases). The CDR3 loop spans 15 amino acids. Germline V gene data show CDR1 as MGHRA and CDR2 as YSYEKL. V was trimmed by 5 bases and J by 0 bases, leaving 13 bases between them. Written as DNA, the CDR3 is TGCGCCAGCAGCGCGGGACTCGCGCACCAAGAGACCCAGTACTTC. Translating gives CASSAGLAHQETQYF.

This clone was observed a few times. The chain links TRBV18 to TRBJ2-5, with TRBD1 identical over 9 bases. Unmatched junction bases numbered 2, after V lost 5 bases and J lost 4 bases. The CDR3 consists of 13 residues. Germline V gene data show CDR1 as KGHSH and CDR2 as LQKENI. CDR3 sequence (DNA): TGTGCCAGCTCATCGGACAGGGGAGAGACCCAGTACTTC. Protein product: CASSSDRGETQYF.